This TCR beta chain was sequenced during a study of read filtering for tumor transcriptome and immune sequencing. For the study at large: Mean patient age was 65.9 years, range about 45 to 90; 17 male, more than 11 female. 8 or 9 patients were R-ISS I, approximately 15 were R-ISS II, more than five were R-ISS III. RNA-seq yielded only roughly 85 to 1,400 TCR reads, IR-seq about 4.05 to 10.27 million. Overall study findings and caveats: The sorted CD138-negative fraction was a mixed bone marrow immune population, not purified T cells.

The CDR3 contains 12 residues. Germline CDR1 WNHNN, CDR2 SYGVQD (reference sequence). V gave up 4 bases and J gave up 2 bases, with 4 bases separating them. This library used roughly 0.4 ug RNA and molecular barcoded adaptors spanning alpha/delta and beta/gamma chains. TCRdb re-called the reads with MiXCR, one entry per CDR3 protein. The table lists approximately 90,000 distinct CDR3 sequences, about 22% of them singletons, with more than 9.5% in the top ten. In this sample, this clonotype turned up a few times. Its specificity is not known. Material: a population of CD138-negative cells sorted from bone marrow. The rearrangement joins TRBV10-1 to TRBJ2-3; D ambiguous. This receptor was obtained from a donor at least 40 years old with multiple myeloma. The CDR3 nucleotides are TGCGCCAGCAGTGTATCCACAGATACGCAGTATTTT. Translated, it gives CASSVSTDTQYF.